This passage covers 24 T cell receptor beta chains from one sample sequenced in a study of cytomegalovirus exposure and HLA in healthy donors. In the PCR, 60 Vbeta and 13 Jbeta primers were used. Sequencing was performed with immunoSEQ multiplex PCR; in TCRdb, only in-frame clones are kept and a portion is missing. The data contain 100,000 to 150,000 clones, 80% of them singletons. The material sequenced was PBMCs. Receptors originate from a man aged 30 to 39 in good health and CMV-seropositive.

The CDR3 nucleotides read TGTGCCAGCAGCTTGAGCTTAGCGCTCCCAGATACGCAGTATTTT. It codes for CASSLSLALPDTQYF. The rearrangement joins TRBV5-5 to TRBJ2-3, with D perhaps TRBD2 (5 bases). Germline CDR1 reads SGHKS; CDR2 reads YYEKEE (reference sequence). Trimming stripped 1 base from V and 4 bases from J, with 13 bases between. CDR3 length equals 15 residues.

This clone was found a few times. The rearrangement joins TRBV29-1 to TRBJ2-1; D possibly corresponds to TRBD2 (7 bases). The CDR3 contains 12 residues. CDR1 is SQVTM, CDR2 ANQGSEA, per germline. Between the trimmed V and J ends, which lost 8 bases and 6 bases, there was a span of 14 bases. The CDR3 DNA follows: TGCAGCCCCGGAGGGGGGGTCAATGAGCAGTTCTTC. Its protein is CSPGGGVNEQFF.

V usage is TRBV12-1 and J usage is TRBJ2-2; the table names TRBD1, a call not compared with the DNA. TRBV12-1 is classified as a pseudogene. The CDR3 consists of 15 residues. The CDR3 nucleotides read TGTTCCAGCAGCTTTCCCAGGGGGCGAACCGGGGAGCTGTTTTTT. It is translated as CSSSFPRGRTGELFF.

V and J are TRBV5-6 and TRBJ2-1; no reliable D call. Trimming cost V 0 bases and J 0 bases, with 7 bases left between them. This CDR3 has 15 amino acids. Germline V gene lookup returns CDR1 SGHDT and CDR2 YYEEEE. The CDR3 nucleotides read TGTGCCAGCAGCTTGGATTTAGCCTCCTACAATGAGCAGTTCTTC. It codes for CASSLDLASYNEQFF.

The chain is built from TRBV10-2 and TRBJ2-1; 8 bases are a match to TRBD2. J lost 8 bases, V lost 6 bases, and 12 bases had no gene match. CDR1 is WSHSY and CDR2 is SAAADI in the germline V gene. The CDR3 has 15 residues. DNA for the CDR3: TGCGCCAGCAGAAACGGGAGGGGGGCCTGGGATGAGCAGTTCTTC. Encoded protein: CASRNGRGAWDEQFF.

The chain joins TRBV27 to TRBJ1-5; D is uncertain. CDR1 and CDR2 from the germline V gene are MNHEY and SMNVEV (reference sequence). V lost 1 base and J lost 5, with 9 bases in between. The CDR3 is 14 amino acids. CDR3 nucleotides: TGTGCCAGCAGTTTATTGGGCAGACATCAGCCCCAGCATTTT. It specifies CASSLLGRHQPQHF.

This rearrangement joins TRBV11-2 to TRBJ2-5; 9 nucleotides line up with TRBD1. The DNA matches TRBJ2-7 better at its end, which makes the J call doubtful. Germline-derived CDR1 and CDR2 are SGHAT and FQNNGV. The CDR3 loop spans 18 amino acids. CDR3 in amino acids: CASSLETQGAGGVYEQYF. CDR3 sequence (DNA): TGTGCCAGCAGCTTAGAAACACAGGGGGCCGGTGGAGTCTACGAGCAGTACTTC.

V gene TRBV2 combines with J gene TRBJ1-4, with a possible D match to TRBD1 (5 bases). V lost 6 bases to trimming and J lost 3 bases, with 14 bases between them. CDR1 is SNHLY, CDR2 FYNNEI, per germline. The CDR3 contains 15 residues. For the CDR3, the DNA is TGTGCCAGCAGGGCTCTTGAAGGGGCTAATGAAAAACTGTTTTTT. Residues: CASRALEGANEKLFF.

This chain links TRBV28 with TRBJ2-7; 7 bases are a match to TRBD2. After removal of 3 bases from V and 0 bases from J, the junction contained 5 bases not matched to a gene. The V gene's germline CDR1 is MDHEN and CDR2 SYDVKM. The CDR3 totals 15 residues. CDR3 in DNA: TGTGCCAGCAGTTTCCCTAGCGGTCTCTCCTACGAGCAGTACTTC. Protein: CASSFPSGLSYEQYF.

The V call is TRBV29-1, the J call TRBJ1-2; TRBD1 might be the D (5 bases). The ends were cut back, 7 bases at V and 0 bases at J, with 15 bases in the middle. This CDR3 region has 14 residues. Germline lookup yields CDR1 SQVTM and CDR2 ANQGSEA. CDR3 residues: CSAAQTAANYGYTF. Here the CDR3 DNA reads TGCAGCGCAGCCCAGACAGCTGCTAACTATGGCTACACCTTC. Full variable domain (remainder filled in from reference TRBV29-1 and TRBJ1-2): SAVISQKPSRDICQRGTSLTIQCQVDSQVTMMFWYRQQPGQSLTLIATANQGSEATYESGFVIDKFPISRPNLTFSTLTVSNMSPEDSSIYLCSAAQTAANYGYTFGSGTRLTVV.

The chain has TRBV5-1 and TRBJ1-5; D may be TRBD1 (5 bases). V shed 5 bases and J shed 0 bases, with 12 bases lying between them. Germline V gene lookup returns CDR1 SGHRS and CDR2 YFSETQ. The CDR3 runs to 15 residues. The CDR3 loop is CASRRDGNSNQPQHF. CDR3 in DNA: TGCGCCAGCAGGCGGGACGGTAATAGCAATCAGCCCCAGCATTTT.

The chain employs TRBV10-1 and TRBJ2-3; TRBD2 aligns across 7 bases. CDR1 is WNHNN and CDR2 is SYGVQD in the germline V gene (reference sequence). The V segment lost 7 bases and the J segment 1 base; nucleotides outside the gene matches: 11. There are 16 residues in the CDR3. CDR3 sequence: CASIPFLAAGTDTQYF. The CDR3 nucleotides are TGCGCCAGCATCCCCTTTCTAGCGGCCGGCACAGATACGCAGTATTTT.

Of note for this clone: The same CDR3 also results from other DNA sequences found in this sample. CDR3 sequence reads: CASGFDRLNTEAFF. CDR3 bases: TGTGCTAGTGGTTTCGACAGGCTGAACACTGAAGCTTTCTTT. This chain connects TRBV12-5 to TRBJ1-1; perhaps TRBD1 as D (6 bases). The CDR3 runs to 14 residues. Deletions cut 3 bases from V and 0 bases from J, with 8 bases between. The germline gives CDR1 LGHNT, CDR2 FRNRAP.

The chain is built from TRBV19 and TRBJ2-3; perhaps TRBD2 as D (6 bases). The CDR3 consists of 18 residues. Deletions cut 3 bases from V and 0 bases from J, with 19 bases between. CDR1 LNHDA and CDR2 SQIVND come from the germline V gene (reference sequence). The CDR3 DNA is TGTGCCAGTAGTATCCCCCTAACTAGCCCAATGAGCACAGATACGCAGTATTTT. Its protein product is CASSIPLTSPMSTDTQYF.

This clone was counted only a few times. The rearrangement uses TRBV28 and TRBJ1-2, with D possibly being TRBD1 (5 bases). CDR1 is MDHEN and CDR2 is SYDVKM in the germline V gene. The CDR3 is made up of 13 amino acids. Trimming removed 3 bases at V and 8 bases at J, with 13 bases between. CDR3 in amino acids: CASSFPRALGYTF. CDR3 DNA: TGTGCCAGCAGTTTCCCCAGGGCGCTAGGCTACACCTTC.

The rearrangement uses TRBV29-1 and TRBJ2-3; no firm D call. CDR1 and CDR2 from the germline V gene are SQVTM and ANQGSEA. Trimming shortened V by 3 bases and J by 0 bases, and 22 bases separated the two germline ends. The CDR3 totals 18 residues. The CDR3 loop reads CSVEVIWAHRPSTDTQYF. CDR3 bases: TGCAGCGTTGAGGTCATTTGGGCACACCGCCCTAGCACAGATACGCAGTATTTT.

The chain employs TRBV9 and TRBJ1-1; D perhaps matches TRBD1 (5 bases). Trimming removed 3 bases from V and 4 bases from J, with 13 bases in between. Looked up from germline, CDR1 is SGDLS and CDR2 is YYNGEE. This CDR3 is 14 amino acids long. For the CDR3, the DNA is TGTGCCAGCAGCGGGGGGGTTCTTGTCACTGAAGCTTTCTTT. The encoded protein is CASSGGVLVTEAFF. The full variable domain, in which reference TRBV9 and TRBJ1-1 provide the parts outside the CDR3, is DSGVTQTPKHLITATGQRVTLRCSPRSGDLSVYWYQQSLDQGLQFLIQYYNGEERAKGNILERFSAQQFPDLHSELNLSSLELGDSALYFCASSGGVLVTEAFFGQGTRLTVV.

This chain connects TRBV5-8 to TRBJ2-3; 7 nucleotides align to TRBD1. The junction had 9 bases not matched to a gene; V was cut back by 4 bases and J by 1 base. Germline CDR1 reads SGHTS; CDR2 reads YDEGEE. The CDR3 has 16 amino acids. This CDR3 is CASSILTGSGTDTQYF. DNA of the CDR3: TGTGCCAGCAGCATACTGACAGGGTCAGGCACAGATACGCAGTATTTT.

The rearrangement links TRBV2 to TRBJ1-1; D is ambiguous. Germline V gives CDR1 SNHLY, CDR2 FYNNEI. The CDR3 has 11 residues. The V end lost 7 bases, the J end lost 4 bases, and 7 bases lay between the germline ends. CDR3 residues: CASIFVTEAFF. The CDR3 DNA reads TGTGCCAGCATATTCGTCACTGAAGCTTTCTTT. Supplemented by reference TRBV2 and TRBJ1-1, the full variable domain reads EPEVTQTPSHQVTQMGQEVILRCVPISNHLYFYWYRQILGQKVEFLVSFYNNEISEKSEIFDDQFSVERPDGSNFTLKIRSTKLEDSAMYFCASIFVTEAFFGQGTRLTVV.

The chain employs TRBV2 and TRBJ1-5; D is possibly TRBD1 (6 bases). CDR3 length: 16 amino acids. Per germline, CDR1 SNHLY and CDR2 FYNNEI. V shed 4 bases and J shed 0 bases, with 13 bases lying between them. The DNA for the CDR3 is TGTGCCAGCAGTGTACAGGGTTCTTATAGCAATCAGCCCCAGCATTTT. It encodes CASSVQGSYSNQPQHF.

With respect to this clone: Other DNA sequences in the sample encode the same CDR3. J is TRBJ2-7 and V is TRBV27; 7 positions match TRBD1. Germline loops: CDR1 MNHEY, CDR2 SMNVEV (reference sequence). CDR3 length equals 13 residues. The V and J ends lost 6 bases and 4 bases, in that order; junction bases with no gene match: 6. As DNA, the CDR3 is TGTGCCAGCAGCCCCACAGGGGCATACGAGCAGTACTTC. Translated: CASSPTGAYEQYF.

The CDR3 nucleotides are TGTGCCAGCAGGGCGACAGGGGGTCGGAGCTATGGCTACACCTTC. Protein product: CASRATGGRSYGYTF. V and J are TRBV28 and TRBJ1-2; the match to TRBD1 covers 9 bases. Germline trimming cut 6 bases from V and 4 bases from J; bases unmatched to any gene: 9. The length of the CDR3 is 15 residues. Germline V gene data show CDR1 as MDHEN and CDR2 as SYDVKM.

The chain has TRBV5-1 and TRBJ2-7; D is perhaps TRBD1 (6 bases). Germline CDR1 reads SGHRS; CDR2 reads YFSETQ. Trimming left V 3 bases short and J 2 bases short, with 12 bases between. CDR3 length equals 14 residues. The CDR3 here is CASSYRDTTYEQYF. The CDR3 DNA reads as TGCGCCAGCAGCTACCGGGACACCACCTACGAGCAGTACTTC.

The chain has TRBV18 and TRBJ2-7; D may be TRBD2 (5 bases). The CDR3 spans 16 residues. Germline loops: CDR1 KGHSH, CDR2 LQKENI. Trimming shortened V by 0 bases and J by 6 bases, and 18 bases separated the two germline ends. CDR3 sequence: CASSPPSGRAGSEQYF. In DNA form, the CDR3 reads TGTGCCAGCTCACCACCGAGTGGTAGGGCGGGTTCCGAGCAGTACTTC.